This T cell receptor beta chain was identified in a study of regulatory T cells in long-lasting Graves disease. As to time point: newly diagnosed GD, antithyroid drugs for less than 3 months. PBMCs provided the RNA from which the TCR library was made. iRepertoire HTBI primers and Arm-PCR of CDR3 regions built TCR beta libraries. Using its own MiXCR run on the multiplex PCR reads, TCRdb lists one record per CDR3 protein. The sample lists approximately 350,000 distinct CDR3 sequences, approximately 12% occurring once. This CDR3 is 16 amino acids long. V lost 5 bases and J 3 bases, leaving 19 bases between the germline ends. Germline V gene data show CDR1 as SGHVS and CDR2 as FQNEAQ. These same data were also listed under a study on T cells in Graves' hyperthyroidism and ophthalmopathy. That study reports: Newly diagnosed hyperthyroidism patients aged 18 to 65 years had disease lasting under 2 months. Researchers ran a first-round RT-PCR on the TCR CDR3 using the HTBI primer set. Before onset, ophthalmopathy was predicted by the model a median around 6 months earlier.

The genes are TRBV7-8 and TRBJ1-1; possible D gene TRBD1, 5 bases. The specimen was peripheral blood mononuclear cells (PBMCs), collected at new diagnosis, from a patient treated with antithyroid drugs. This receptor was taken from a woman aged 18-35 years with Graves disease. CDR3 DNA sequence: TGTGCCAGCAGCCTCCTGCAGACAGCCCTGTACACTGAAGCTTTCTTT. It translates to CASSLLQTALYTEAFF.